The 16 T cell receptor beta chains listed next were all sequenced from one sample in a study of blood T cell repertoires in COVID-19. Some clones are missing from TCRdb's copy, which holds only in-frame ones; the method was immunoSEQ multiplex PCR. The sample has fewer than 90,000 clones; around 90% are singletons. The sample was peripheral blood. Receptors were obtained from a man in his 70s with acute or convalescent COVID-19.

The chain recombines TRBV11-2 with TRBJ1-4, with D perhaps matching TRBD1 (5 bases). Trimming left V 4 bases short and J 11 bases short, with 11 bases between. The V gene's germline CDR1 is SGHAT and CDR2 FQNNGV. The CDR3 runs 12 residues. DNA for the CDR3: TGTGCCAGCAGCTCCCAAAGGGGTAAACTGTTTTTT. Translated, it gives CASSSQRGKLFF.

The chain couples TRBV21-1 to TRBJ2-2; the D call of TRBD1 is as the table states it, not checked on the DNA. TRBV21-1 is a recognized pseudogene. CDR3 size: 19 residues. The DNA of the CDR3 is TGTGCCAGCAGCACGTGGCCCCTGTGGCAAAGATCGAACACCGGGGAGCTGTTTTTT. Its protein is CASSTWPLWQRSNTGELFF.

The chain links TRBV19 to TRBJ1-4, with TRBD1 identical over 7 bases. CDR1 is LNHDA, CDR2 SQIVND, per germline (reference sequence). There are 17 residues in the CDR3. J gave up 5 bases and V 3 bases, and 12 bases lay outside the gene matches. In DNA form, the CDR3 reads TGTGCCAGTAGTATGTGGAAAATCGGGACAGAAAATGAAAAACTGTTTTTT. It is translated as CASSMWKIGTENEKLFF.

The rearrangement uses TRBV5-1 and TRBJ1-3; the D gene is possibly TRBD1 (5 bases). This CDR3 has 16 residues. CDR1 and CDR2 from the germline V gene are SGHRS and YFSETQ. Trimming stripped 0 bases from V and 2 bases from J, with 12 bases between. The CDR3 sequence: CASSLEGQGAGNTIYF. The CDR3, as DNA: TGCGCCAGCAGCTTGGAAGGCCAGGGTGCTGGAAACACCATATATTTT.

V and J are TRBV7-3 and TRBJ1-6; D is possibly TRBD1 (5 bases). V lost 1 base and J 5 bases, leaving 9 bases between the germline ends. Germline-derived CDR1 and CDR2 are SGHTA and FQGTGA. This CDR3 contains 15 residues. Written as DNA, the CDR3 is TGTGCCAGCAGCTTAAAGCCAGGGAATAATTCACCCCTCCACTTT. Its protein is CASSLKPGNNSPLHF.

The chain has TRBV7-8 and TRBJ1-4; tentatively, D is TRBD1 (5 bases). The CDR3 spans 15 residues. Looked up from germline, CDR1 is SGHVS and CDR2 is FQNEAQ. V lost 0 bases and J 7 bases, leaving 12 bases between the germline ends. The CDR3: CASSLAGREAEKLFF. The DNA for the CDR3 is TGTGCCAGCAGCTTAGCGGGCAGGGAAGCTGAAAAACTGTTTTTT.

The chain joins TRBV29-1 to TRBJ2-2, with 8 positions matching TRBD2. Per the germline V gene, CDR1 is SQVTM and CDR2 is ANQGSEA. The CDR3 is 13 residues long. After removal of 7 bases from V and 2 bases from J, the junction contained 3 bases not matched to a gene. The CDR3 is CSAIAGNTGELFF. The CDR3 DNA reads as TGCAGCGCCATAGCGGGAAACACCGGGGAGCTGTTTTTT.

The CDR3 DNA reads TGTGCCAGCTCCGACTACAGGGGTGGGTCTGGGGCCAACGTCCTGACTTTC. Its translation is CASSDYRGGSGANVLTF. The chain couples TRBV18 to TRBJ2-6; 7 positions agree with TRBD1. There are 17 residues in the CDR3. J was trimmed by 1 base and V by 6 bases; bases with no gene match: 9. The germline V gene has CDR1 KGHSH and CDR2 LQKENI.

V and J are TRBV13 and TRBJ2-1; 7 positions match TRBD2. The CDR3 length is 17 residues. The junction had 16 bases not matched to a gene; V was cut back by 5 bases and J by 6 bases. Looked up from germline, CDR1 is PRHDT and CDR2 is FYEKMQ (reference sequence). This chain's CDR3 is CASSQATSWGSGNEQFF. DNA for the CDR3: TGTGCCAGCAGCCAAGCGACTAGCTGGGGATCGGGCAATGAGCAGTTCTTC.

This clone was seen a handful of times. V and J are TRBV4-3 and TRBJ2-7; tentative D call: TRBD1 (6 bases). CDR1 and CDR2 (germline): LGHNA, YSLEER. V shed 3 bases and J shed 2 bases, with 20 bases lying between them. The CDR3 contains 17 residues. CDR3 nucleotides: TGCGCCAGCAGCCACGCAAACCGACAGGTGATACCCTACGAGCAGTACTTC. Translating gives CASSHANRQVIPYEQYF.

With respect to this clone: This CDR3 is also generated by other DNA sequences in the sample. This chain uses TRBV18 with TRBJ1-5, with D perhaps TRBD1 (6 bases). Looked up from germline, CDR1 is KGHSH and CDR2 is LQKENI. The CDR3 loop spans 15 amino acids. V was clipped by 3 bases and J by 2 bases, with 11 bases between them. The CDR3 bases are TGTGCCAGCTCACCGTCGGGGGGCGGCAATCAGCCCCAGCATTTT. It is translated as CASSPSGGGNQPQHF.

The CDR3 bases are TGTGCCAGCAGCTTAGCAACAGGGGGCGAGCAGTACTTC. The encoded protein is CASSLATGGEQYF. The chain employs TRBV7-2 and TRBJ2-7; 8 bases are a match to TRBD1. The CDR3 is 13 residues long. Germline assignment: CDR1 SGHTA and CDR2 FQGNSA. Unmatched junction bases numbered 1, after V lost 0 bases and J lost 6 bases.

V gene TRBV7-2 combines with J gene TRBJ2-2; no reliable D call. This CDR3 is built from 12 residues. V lost 5 bases to trimming and J lost 3 bases, with 4 bases between them. Germline V lookup: CDR1 SGHTA, CDR2 FQGNSA. The CDR3 region has the DNA TGTGCCAGCAGCCCTTACACCGGGGAGCTGTTTTTT. This translates into CASSPYTGELFF.

The chain uses TRBV20-1 and TRBJ1-1, with D possibly being TRBD1 (6 bases). The germline V gene encodes CDR1 DFQATT and CDR2 SNEGSKA (reference sequence). V gave up 8 bases and J gave up 1 base, with 8 bases separating them. The CDR3 spans 11 residues. Here the CDR3 DNA reads TGCAGTTCACAGGGGAACACTGAAGCTTTCTTT. Its protein is CSSQGNTEAFF.

The rearrangement joins TRBV3-1 (or the pseudogene TRBV3-2) to TRBJ1-2, with 7 bases aligning to TRBD1. V trimming: 0 bases; J trimming: 6 bases; junction bases outside the gene matches: 7. This CDR3 has 15 residues. Germline CDR1 reads LGHDT; CDR2 reads YNNKEL (reference sequence). As DNA, the CDR3 is TGTGCCAGCAGCCAAGATCTAGGGGGCCTCAATGGCTACACCTTC. Translated: CASSQDLGGLNGYTF.

The chain joins TRBV5-1 to TRBJ1-1; D perhaps matches TRBD1 (5 bases). This CDR3 comprises 14 residues. Germline CDR1 is SGHRS and CDR2 is YFSETQ. With 2 bases removed from V and 0 bases from J, the gap between germline ends came to 8 bases. Written as DNA, the CDR3 is TGCGCCAGCAGCTTACAGGTGATGAACACTGAAGCTTTCTTT. This encodes CASSLQVMNTEAFF.